A selection of T cell receptor beta chains follows, all from one sample in a study of shared clonotypes between healthy human individuals. Assay: immunoSEQ multiplex PCR; the TCRdb copy retains only in-frame clones and omits some. Counted here are about 2.4 million clones, 93% occurring once; the ten biggest clones make up 0.36%. The sample was naive CD4+ T cells from PBMCs. Receptors originate from a man aged 18 to 35 in good health. Some clones in this sample may be carry-over from other donors' samples. Each CDR3 is given without its conserved first and last residue. The order of the fields is J gene, V gene, CDR3 protein.

>TRBJ2-7|TRBV6-1
ASRVATGSYEQY
>TRBJ1-3|TRBV30
AWSGGKTARNTIY
>TRBJ1-1|TRBV6-5
ASSYVQGHTEAF
>TRBJ2-1|TRBV30
AWTRSSVENEQF
>TRBJ2-3|TRBV9
ASSPRLATDTQY
>TRBJ1-4|TRBV2
ASSLNRQGLF
>TRBJ2-7|TRBV28
ASFSAGISSYEQY
>TRBJ2-7|TRBV18
ASSLSGSYEQY
>TRBJ2-7|TRBV28
ASSWLAGEQY
>TRBJ2-4|TRBV5-6
ASSSKKNIQY
>TRBJ1-1|TRBV6-1
ASSDSDRTEAF
>TRBJ2-7|TRBV20-1
STLPGHEQY
>TRBJ2-7|TRBV11-3
ASSFGTSGNEQY
>TRBJ2-5|TRBV11-2
ASSLAGPGETQY
>TRBJ1-1|TRBV2
ATSGKREAF
>TRBJ1-4|TRBV4-2
ASSQEGRATNEKLF
>TRBJ1-1|TRBV2
ASKDNLNTEAF
>TRBJ2-1|TRBV7-9
ASSFRGNEQF
>TRBJ1-4|TRBV5-1
ASSLGAGGNEKLF
>TRBJ1-6|TRBV6-5
ASSYTGPNSPLH
>TRBJ2-4|TRBV4-1
ASSQDYRSSGRFRY
>TRBJ1-6|TRBV28
ASSLNSPLH
>TRBJ1-4|TRBV9
ASSVGVGQLNEKLF